This TCR beta chain comes out of a study of shared clonotypes between healthy human individuals. Across the study: Aged 18 to 49, the donors were a couple of women and three men.

This was a deep-level run. The sorted-subset replicate PCRs were given 150 to 200 ng DNA, which is about 29,000 T cell genomes. TCRdb keeps only in-frame clones here, not all; method: immunoSEQ multiplex PCR. This sample has 2 million to 2.5 million clones, with around 90% found just once. Negatively enriched CD4+ T cells were divided by CD45RA into naive and memory. Sequenced sample: naive CD4+ T cells from PBMCs. Regarding subset: CD45RA+ positively selected. This receptor was taken from a man between 18 and 29 years old in good health. Some clones in this sample may be carry-over from other donors' samples.

The CDR3 region is CASSLYVGGAGQPQHF. As DNA, the CDR3 is TGTGCCAGCAGTTTATACGTGGGGGGCGCGGGTCAGCCCCAGCATTTT. The chain has TRBV28 and TRBJ1-5, with D possibly TRBD1 on 6 matching bases. CDR3 size: 16 residues. V gave up 1 base and J gave up 6 bases, with 16 bases separating them. The germline V gene has CDR1 MDHEN and CDR2 SYDVKM.